A single sample gave rise to the 24 T cell receptor beta chains below, sequenced in a study of blood T cell repertoires in COVID-19. The protocol was immunoSEQ multiplex PCR, while the TCRdb copy is restricted to in-frame clones and leaves out a portion. The data show approximately 66,000 clones, about nine tenths seen once. Sequenced material: peripheral blood. These receptors were taken from a woman in her forties or fifties with active or convalescent COVID-19.

This rearrangement joins TRBV6-5 to TRBJ1-1; the D is unclear. The germline V gene has CDR1 MNHEY and CDR2 SVGAGI. The CDR3 runs 13 residues. The ends were cut back, 6 bases at V and 1 base at J, with 9 bases in the middle. The CDR3 region has the DNA TGTGCCAGCAGGAGACGGGAGAACACTGAAGCTTTCTTT. This translates into CASRRRENTEAFF.

The chain recombines TRBV6-1 with TRBJ1-6; D is unclear. CDR1 is MNHNS and CDR2 is SASEGT in the germline V gene. The CDR3 spans 15 residues. The germline V and J ends were trimmed by 2 bases and 5 bases, with 10 bases remaining between them. CDR3 loop: CASSEWAVDNSPLHF. CDR3 sequence (DNA): TGTGCCAGCAGTGAATGGGCAGTAGATAATTCACCCCTCCACTTT.

V is TRBV3-1 (or the pseudogene TRBV3-2) and J is TRBJ2-7, with 7 bases matching TRBD1. V was pared by 6 bases and J by 2 bases, with 4 bases of the junction left unmatched. Germline lookup yields CDR1 LGHDT and CDR2 YNNKEL (reference sequence). The CDR3 is made up of 13 amino acids. The CDR3 DNA is TGTGCCAGCAGGGGGGACAGCCCCTACGAGCAGTACTTC. Translation gives CASRGDSPYEQYF.

V and J are TRBV7-9 and TRBJ2-1, with D tentatively TRBD2 (6 bases). The length of the CDR3 is 15 residues. V lost 1 base, J lost 4 bases, and 11 bases lay in between. Germline CDR1 is SEHNR and CDR2 is FQNEAQ (reference sequence). The CDR3 sequence is CASSLESGGYNEQFF. CDR3 coding DNA: TGTGCCAGCAGCTTAGAATCCGGGGGTTACAATGAGCAGTTCTTC. The complete variable domain, with remaining parts taken from reference TRBV7-9 and TRBJ2-1, reads DTGVSQNPRHKITKRGQNVTFRCDPISEHNRLYWYRQTLGQGPEFLTYFQNEAQLEKSRLLSDRFSAERPKGSFSTLEIQRTEQGDSAMYLCASSLESGGYNEQFFGPGTRLTVL.

CDR3 sequence: CASSFVAGANYGYTF. CDR3 DNA sequence: TGTGCCAGCAGTTTTGTGGCAGGGGCTAACTATGGCTACACCTTC. The V call is TRBV27, the J call TRBJ1-2; D perhaps matches TRBD1 (6 bases). In germline, CDR1 is MNHEY, CDR2 SMNVEV (reference sequence). The V end lost 3 bases, the J end lost 0 bases, and 11 bases lay between the germline ends. The CDR3 contains 15 residues.

This chain uses TRBV5-6 with TRBJ2-7; unclear D gene. Trimming removed 2 bases at V and 3 bases at J, with 15 bases between. CDR3 size: 15 residues. Germline V gene sequence: CDR1 SGHDT, CDR2 YYEEEE. Here the CDR3 reads CASSFGHDPLYEQYF. The CDR3 nucleotides are TGTGCCAGCAGCTTTGGCCACGATCCCCTCTACGAGCAGTACTTC.

In this sample, this clone turned up once. This chain joins TRBV14 and TRBJ2-1, with a possible D match to TRBD1 (6 bases). Germline lookup yields CDR1 SGHDN and CDR2 FVKESK. V lost 4 bases to trimming and J lost 2 bases, with 15 bases between them. The CDR3 consists of 16 residues. The CDR3 loop reads CASSRGEGVPYNEQFF. In DNA, the CDR3 is TGTGCCAGCAGCCGGGGTGAGGGGGTTCCCTACAATGAGCAGTTCTTC.

This chain uses TRBV3-1 (or the pseudogene TRBV3-2) with TRBJ2-7, with TRBD2 matching 8 bases. The germline gives CDR1 LGHDT, CDR2 YNNKEL (reference sequence). The CDR3 extends over 15 amino acids. The V segment lost 0 bases and the J segment 5 bases; nucleotides outside the gene matches: 6. This CDR3 is CASSQDRGGVDEQYF. CDR3 bases: TGTGCCAGCAGCCAAGATCGGGGGGGAGTGGACGAGCAGTACTTC.

This chain connects TRBV10-3 to TRBJ1-5, with D possibly matching TRBD1 (6 bases). Germline values: CDR1 ENHRY, CDR2 SYGVKD. The length of the CDR3 is 15 residues. V gave up 0 bases and J gave up 3 bases, with 9 bases separating them. CDR3 DNA: TGTGCCATCAGTGAGTCTGGACAGAACAATCAGCCCCAGCATTTT. It codes for CAISESGQNNQPQHF.

The chain has TRBV27 and TRBJ1-2; maybe TRBD1 (5 bases). The CDR3 has 15 residues. Looked up from germline, CDR1 is MNHEY and CDR2 is SMNVEV (reference sequence). Trimming cost V 3 bases and J 4 bases, with 15 bases left between them. CDR3 region: CASSFQGSKGYGYTF. In nucleotides, the CDR3 is TGTGCCAGCAGTTTTCAGGGAAGTAAAGGCTATGGCTACACCTTC.

J is TRBJ2-1 and V is TRBV7-9; D gene unclear. CDR3 length: 16 amino acids. Germline V CDR1 and CDR2: SEHNR, FQNEAQ (reference sequence). The V gene lost 5 bases and the J gene lost 0 bases, with 14 bases spanning the gap. The CDR3 DNA is TGTGCCAGCAGCGGCACACCTCACAGCTCCTACAATGAGCAGTTCTTC. It specifies CASSGTPHSSYNEQFF.

This clone was seen a handful of times. This chain's CDR3 is CSASQAGNTLTFQETQYF. The CDR3 nucleotides are TGCAGTGCTAGTCAAGCGGGCAACACATTAACTTTCCAAGAGACCCAGTACTTC. The chain employs TRBV20-1 and TRBJ2-5; a possible D gene is TRBD2 (6 bases). Looked up from germline, CDR1 is DFQATT and CDR2 is SNEGSKA (reference sequence). Trimming removed 3 bases from V and 1 base from J, with 24 bases in between. The CDR3 spans 18 residues.

This clone was seen a few times. This chain connects TRBV21-1 to TRBJ2-2; TRBD2 is the table's D call and was not checked against the DNA. TRBV21-1 counts as a pseudogene. This CDR3 contains 18 residues. DNA for the CDR3: TGTGCCAGCAGCAGCTGGACTAGCGGAGCTTCGAACACCGGGGAGCTGTTTTTT. Protein: CASSSWTSGASNTGELFF.

The V call is TRBV14, the J call TRBJ1-4; D is undetermined. V lost 4 bases and J lost 4, with 16 bases in between. Germline CDR1 reads SGHDN; CDR2 reads FVKESK. The CDR3 covers 16 residues. CDR3 bases: TGTGCCAGCAGCCTTTTCCACGGGGTCGGTAATGAAAAACTGTTTTTT. Protein sequence: CASSLFHGVGNEKLFF.

This clone has only one observation. The CDR3, as DNA: TGTGCCAGCCAGATTACAGGGGACTATGGCTACACCTTC. It codes for CASQITGDYGYTF. The chain has TRBV2 and TRBJ1-2; 7 bases agree with TRBD1. The CDR3 covers 13 residues. V was pared by 8 bases and J by 3 bases, with 6 bases of the junction left unmatched. The germline gives CDR1 SNHLY, CDR2 FYNNEI.

The genes are TRBV6-4 and TRBJ2-1; TRBD1 matches at 8 bases. Losses at the gene ends were 4 bases for V and 7 bases for J; bases not matched to a gene: 6. The V gene's germline CDR1 is MRHNA and CDR2 SNTAGT. CDR3 length equals 14 residues. The CDR3 loop is CASSASGGKNEQFF. CDR3 DNA: TGTGCCAGCAGTGCTTCAGGGGGCAAAAATGAGCAGTTCTTC.

This clone was recorded once. The CDR3 DNA reads as TGTGCCAGCAGCTTAGGGTCTAGCTTCGAGTTCTTC. As protein: CASSLGSSFEFF. This chain links TRBV7-9 with TRBJ2-1; D is possibly TRBD2 (5 bases). Deletions cut 1 base from V and 14 bases from J, with 12 bases between. This CDR3 is built from 12 residues. Germline CDR1 is SEHNR and CDR2 is FQNEAQ (reference sequence).

The V gene is TRBV5-1, the J gene TRBJ2-7; possibly TRBD2 for D (6 bases). Deletions cut 1 base from V and 6 bases from J, with 17 bases between. The CDR3 sequence is 15 residues long. Germline values: CDR1 SGHRS, CDR2 YFSETQ. The CDR3: CASSLTPGGVAEQYF. In DNA form, the CDR3 reads TGCGCCAGCAGCTTGACGCCAGGAGGGGTCGCCGAGCAGTACTTC. Full variable domain (rest looked up from reference TRBV5-1 and TRBJ2-7): KAGVTQTPRYLIKTRGQQVTLSCSPISGHRSVSWYQQTPGQGLQFLFEYFSETQRNKGNFPGRFSGRQFSNSRSEMNVSTLELGDSALYLCASSLTPGGVAEQYFGPGTRLTVT.

The CDR3: CASSFLGVSNTEAFF. CDR3 in DNA: TGTGCCAGCAGCTTTTTAGGGGTCAGCAACACTGAAGCTTTCTTT. The chain joins TRBV7-9 to TRBJ1-1; tentatively, D is TRBD1 (5 bases). V lost 3 bases, J lost 2 bases, and 13 bases lay in between. CDR3 length: 15 amino acids. The germline V gene has CDR1 SEHNR and CDR2 FQNEAQ (reference sequence).

V usage is TRBV19 and J usage is TRBJ2-7; 10 nucleotides match TRBD2. The CDR3 spans 13 residues. J gave up 5 bases and V 5 bases, and 3 bases lay outside the gene matches. CDR1 and CDR2 from the germline V gene are LNHDA and SQIVND (reference sequence). CDR3 loop: CASSLTSGNEQYF. CDR3 DNA: TGTGCCAGTAGTCTCACTAGCGGGAACGAGCAGTACTTC.

The chain uses TRBV3-1 (or the pseudogene TRBV3-2) and TRBJ2-7; tentatively, D is TRBD1 (5 bases). Germline CDR1 is LGHDT and CDR2 is YNNKEL (reference sequence). Trimming took 1 base from V and 7 from J, leaving 14 bases between them. This CDR3 has 14 residues. This CDR3 reads CASSQVDRLREQYF. CDR3 DNA: TGTGCCAGCAGCCAAGTTGACAGATTGAGGGAGCAGTACTTC.

The chain links TRBV29-1 to TRBJ1-1; 12 nucleotides line up with TRBD1. CDR3 length: 12 residues. V was pared by 7 bases and J by 9 bases, with 6 bases of the junction left unmatched. Germline CDR1 is SQVTM and CDR2 is ANQGSEA. For the CDR3, the DNA is TGCAGCGCACGGGACAGGGGGCTCCAAGCTTTCTTT. It encodes CSARDRGLQAFF.

The chain has TRBV11-2 and TRBJ2-7; D unclear. CDR1 and CDR2 from the germline V gene are SGHAT and FQNNGV. Trimming took 0 bases from V and 3 from J, leaving 12 bases between them. There are 15 residues in the CDR3. CDR3 loop: CASSLEASNRYEQYF. The CDR3 DNA follows: TGTGCCAGCAGCTTAGAGGCCAGTAACCGCTACGAGCAGTACTTC. Full variable domain (missing parts from reference TRBV11-2 and TRBJ2-7): EAGVAQSPRYKIIEKRQSVAFWCNPISGHATLYWYQQILGQGPKLLIQFQNNGVVDDSQLPKDRFSAERLKGVDSTLKIQPAKLEDSAVYLCASSLEASNRYEQYFGPGTRLTVT.

The V gene is TRBV30, the J gene TRBJ1-1; 7 bases align to TRBD1. The germline V gene has CDR1 GTSNPN and CDR2 SVGIG (reference sequence). With 4 bases clipped from V and 5 bases from J, the junction kept 7 bases outside the gene matches. The CDR3 totals 13 residues. The CDR3 here is CAWIRQGWTEAFF. The CDR3 nucleotides read TGTGCCTGGATCAGACAGGGCTGGACTGAAGCTTTCTTT.